What follows are 17 T cell receptor beta chains derived from one specimen sequenced in a study of cytomegalovirus exposure and HLA in healthy donors. The primer mix had 60 Vbeta and 13 Jbeta primers. The assay was immunoSEQ multiplex PCR, and TCRdb's table has in-frame clones only and misses some. The sample consists of roughly 150,000 clones, roughly 78% of them appearing once. The specimen sequenced was PBMCs. These receptor sequences come from a man aged 40-49 years in good health and CMV-seropositive.

The chain carries TRBV5-6 and TRBJ1-3, with D uncertain. CDR1 and CDR2 from the germline V gene are SGHDT and YYEEEE. The CDR3 is 17 residues long. Trimming cost V 0 bases and J 2 bases, with 15 bases left between them. The CDR3 DNA follows: TGTGCCAGCAGCTTGGGGGTCGGTCGCGGGGCTGGAAACACCATATATTTT. The encoded protein is CASSLGVGRGAGNTIYF.

The genes are TRBV27 and TRBJ2-1, with D possibly TRBD2 on 7 matching bases. The length of the CDR3 is 16 residues. Between the trimmed V and J ends, which lost 5 bases and 2 bases, there was a span of 16 bases. Germline V CDR1 and CDR2: MNHEY, SMNVEV (reference sequence). The CDR3 sequence: CASSRGLRGAYNEQFF. The DNA of the CDR3 is TGTGCCAGCAGTCGGGGGCTCCGGGGGGCCTACAATGAGCAGTTCTTC.

The chain joins TRBV4-2 to TRBJ2-5; 7 nucleotides agree with TRBD2. Germline V gives CDR1 LGHNA, CDR2 YNFKEQ. The ends lost 2 bases at V and 5 bases at J; junction bases unmatched: 8. The CDR3 runs to 15 residues. For the CDR3, the DNA is TGTGCCAGCAGCCAACCTAGCGGCCTTTGGGAGACCCAGTACTTC. Amino acids: CASSQPSGLWETQYF.

The chain couples TRBV28 to TRBJ1-2, with TRBD1 matching 9 bases. CDR3 size: 14 residues. V trimming: 10 bases; J trimming: 4 bases; junction bases outside the gene matches: 10. Germline CDR1 MDHEN, CDR2 SYDVKM. In DNA, the CDR3 is TGTGCCACCCAGAGACAGGGGGGGCCCTATGGCTACACCTTC. This codes for CATQRQGGPYGYTF.

With respect to this clone: The same CDR3 can be traced to other DNA sequences in this sample. The chain employs TRBV30 and TRBJ2-3, with TRBD2 matching over 8 bases. The CDR3 contains 13 residues. Trimming removed 8 bases from V and 0 bases from J; junction bases left unmatched: 4. Germline lookup yields CDR1 GTSNPN and CDR2 SVGIG (reference sequence). The CDR3 DNA sequence: TGTGCCAGCATAGCGGGGAGCACAGATACGCAGTATTTT. Translated, it gives CASIAGSTDTQYF.

The chain joins TRBV18 to TRBJ1-2; D remains unclear. The CDR3 is 12 residues long. Trimming took 3 bases from V and 4 from J, leaving 6 bases between them. CDR1 KGHSH and CDR2 LQKENI come from the germline V gene. For the CDR3, the DNA is TGTGCCAGCTCACCCGACACCTATGGCTACACCTTC. Its translation is CASSPDTYGYTF. Filled out from reference TRBV18 and TRBJ1-2, the complete variable domain reads NAGVMQNPRHLVRRRGQEARLRCSPMKGHSHVYWYRQLPEEGLKFMVYLQKENIIDESGMPKERFSAEFPKEGPSILRIQQVVRGDSAAYFCASSPDTYGYTFGSGTRLTVV.

The gene calls are TRBV19 and TRBJ2-4, with a weak D call TRBD2 (5 bases). CDR3 size: 13 residues. CDR1 is LNHDA and CDR2 is SQIVND in the germline V gene (reference sequence). The V gene lost 3 bases and the J gene lost 7 bases, with 10 bases spanning the gap. The CDR3 spells CASSIETGNIQYF. The DNA of the CDR3 is TGTGCCAGTAGTATCGAGACGGGGAACATTCAGTACTTC.

This chain links TRBV7-2 with TRBJ2-7; 11 nucleotides line up with TRBD2. The CDR3 contains 15 residues. The junction had 6 bases not matched to a gene; V was cut back by 6 bases and J by 2 bases. Germline CDR1 SGHTA, CDR2 FQGNSA. CDR3 nucleotides: TGTGCCAGCAGGGAGGCACTAGCGGGAGCCTACGAGCAGTACTTC. Protein: CASREALAGAYEQYF.

The rearrangement joins TRBV5-1 to TRBJ2-7; TRBD1 might be the D (6 bases). Deletions cut 3 bases from V and 3 bases from J, with 10 bases between. Germline V lookup: CDR1 SGHRS, CDR2 YFSETQ. The CDR3 length is 13 residues. DNA for the CDR3: TGCGCCAGCAGCTCGCCGGACAGCTACGAGCAGTACTTC. Translation: CASSSPDSYEQYF.

J is TRBJ2-5 and V is TRBV29-1, with 10 nucleotides matching TRBD2. The germline V gene has CDR1 SQVTM and CDR2 ANQGSEA. V shed 2 bases, J shed 3 bases, and the junction held 3 bases outside the gene matches. This CDR3 contains 14 residues. DNA of the CDR3: TGCAGCGTTGAAATCCTAGCGGGAGAAGAGACCCAGTACTTC. This codes for CSVEILAGEETQYF.

This chain joins TRBV18 and TRBJ2-2; 7 nucleotides agree with TRBD2. Looked up from germline, CDR1 is KGHSH and CDR2 is LQKENI. The J segment lost 5 bases and the V segment lost 0 bases, leaving 3 bases of the junction unmatched. This CDR3 is 15 amino acids long. The CDR3 here is CASSPPRGGTGELFF. CDR3 sequence (DNA): TGTGCCAGCTCACCACCCCGCGGGGGTACCGGGGAGCTGTTTTTT.

CDR3 in amino acids: CASSQGQGVYNSPLHF. The CDR3 nucleotides read TGTGCCAGTAGCCAAGGACAGGGGGTATATAATTCACCCCTCCACTTT. This rearrangement joins TRBV19 to TRBJ1-6, with 10 nucleotides matching TRBD1. There are 16 residues in the CDR3. With 6 bases clipped from V and 4 bases from J, the junction kept 6 bases outside the gene matches. Germline values: CDR1 LNHDA, CDR2 SQIVND (reference sequence).

The chain recombines TRBV14 with TRBJ2-7; D might be TRBD2 (6 bases). The CDR3 runs to 15 residues. V lost 4 bases to trimming and J lost 5 bases, with 18 bases between them. In germline, CDR1 is SGHDN, CDR2 FVKESK. The CDR3 DNA follows: TGTGCCAGCAGCCGGGACTTCCTTCTTGGCGACGAGCAGTACTTC. Residues: CASSRDFLLGDEQYF.

The genes are TRBV4-1 and TRBJ2-1; TRBD2 is a possible D gene (6 bases). This CDR3 region has 15 residues. The V gene lost 5 bases and the J gene lost 1 base, with 12 bases spanning the gap. CDR1 and CDR2 (germline): MGHRA, YSYEKL. CDR3 bases: TGCGCCAGCAGCGCCCATAGCGGATCCTACAATGAGCAGTTCTTC. As protein: CASSAHSGSYNEQFF.

This chain uses TRBV10-3 with TRBJ1-3; unclear D gene. The CDR3 length is 17 residues. CDR1 ENHRY and CDR2 SYGVKD come from the germline V gene. Trimming left V 0 bases short and J 0 bases short, with 12 bases between. In DNA form, the CDR3 reads TGTGCCATCAGTGAGTCGAAACAGTACGACTCTGGAAACACCATATATTTT. This translates into CAISESKQYDSGNTIYF.

The V gene is TRBV6-1, the J gene TRBJ2-7, with 10 bases aligning to TRBD2. The J segment lost 3 bases and the V segment lost 3 bases, leaving 5 bases of the junction unmatched. The CDR3 runs to 15 residues. Germline V gene sequence: CDR1 MNHNS, CDR2 SASEGT. Written as DNA, the CDR3 is TGTGCCAGCAGTGACCCGGCTAGCGGGAGCTACGAGCAGTACTTC. Amino acid sequence: CASSDPASGSYEQYF.

The chain has TRBV5-1 and TRBJ2-5; 14 nucleotides agree with TRBD2. Germline CDR1 SGHRS, CDR2 YFSETQ. The CDR3 totals 17 residues. The V gene end was trimmed by 4 bases and the J gene end by 7 bases; junction bases not matched to a gene: 12. CDR3 bases: TGCGCCAGCAGCGAGGGACTAGCGGGAGATGGATTAGGGACCCAGTACTTC. Its protein is CASSEGLAGDGLGTQYF.